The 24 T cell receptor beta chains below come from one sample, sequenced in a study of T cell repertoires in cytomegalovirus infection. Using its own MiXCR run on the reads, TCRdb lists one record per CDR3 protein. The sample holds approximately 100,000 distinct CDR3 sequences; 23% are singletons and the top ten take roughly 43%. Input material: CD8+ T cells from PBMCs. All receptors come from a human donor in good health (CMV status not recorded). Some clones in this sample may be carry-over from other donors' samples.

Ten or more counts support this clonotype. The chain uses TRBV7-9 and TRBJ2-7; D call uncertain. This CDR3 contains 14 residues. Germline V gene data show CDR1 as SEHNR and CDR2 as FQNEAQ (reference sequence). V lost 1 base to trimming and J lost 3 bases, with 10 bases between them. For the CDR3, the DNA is TGTGCCAGCAGCTTAGGTGACACGAACTACGAGCAGTACTTC. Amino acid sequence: CASSLGDTNYEQYF. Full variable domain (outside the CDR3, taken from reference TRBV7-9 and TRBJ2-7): DTGVSQNPRHKITKRGQNVTFRCDPISEHNRLYWYRQTLGQGPEFLTYFQNEAQLEKSRLLSDRFSAERPKGSFSTLEIQRTEQGDSAMYLCASSLGDTNYEQYFGPGTRLTVT.

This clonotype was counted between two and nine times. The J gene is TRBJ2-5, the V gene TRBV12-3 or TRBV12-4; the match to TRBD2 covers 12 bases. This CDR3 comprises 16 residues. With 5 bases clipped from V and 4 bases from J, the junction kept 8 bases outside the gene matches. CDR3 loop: CASSTGTSGQSETQYF. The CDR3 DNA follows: TGTGCCAGCAGTACCGGGACTAGCGGGCAATCAGAGACCCAGTACTTC.

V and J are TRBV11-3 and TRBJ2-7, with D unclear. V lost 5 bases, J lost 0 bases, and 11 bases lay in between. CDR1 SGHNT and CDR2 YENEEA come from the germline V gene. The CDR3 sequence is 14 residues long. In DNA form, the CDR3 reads TGTGCCAGCAGCCAACGTCCCAGCTCCTACGAGCAGTACTTC. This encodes CASSQRPSSYEQYF.

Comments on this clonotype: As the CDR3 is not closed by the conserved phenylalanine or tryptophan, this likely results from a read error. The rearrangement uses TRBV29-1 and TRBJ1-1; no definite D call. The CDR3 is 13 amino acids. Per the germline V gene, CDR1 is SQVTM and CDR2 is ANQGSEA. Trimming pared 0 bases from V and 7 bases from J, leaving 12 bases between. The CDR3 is CSVEDPPHIEAFI. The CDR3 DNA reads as TGCAGCGTTGAAGATCCCCCCCACATTGAAGCTTTCATT.

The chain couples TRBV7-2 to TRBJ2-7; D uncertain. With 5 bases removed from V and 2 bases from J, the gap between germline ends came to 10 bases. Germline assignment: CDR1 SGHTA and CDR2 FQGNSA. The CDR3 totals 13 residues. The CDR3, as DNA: TGTGCCAGCAGCGCGGACGGAACCTACGAGCAGTACTTC. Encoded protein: CASSADGTYEQYF.

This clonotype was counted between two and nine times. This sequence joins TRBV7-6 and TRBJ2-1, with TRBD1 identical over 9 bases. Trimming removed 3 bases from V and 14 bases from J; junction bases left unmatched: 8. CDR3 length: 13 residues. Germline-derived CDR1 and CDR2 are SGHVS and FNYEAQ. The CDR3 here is CASSFDPTGGKFF. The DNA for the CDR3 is TGTGCCAGCAGCTTCGATCCCACAGGGGGCAAGTTCTTC.

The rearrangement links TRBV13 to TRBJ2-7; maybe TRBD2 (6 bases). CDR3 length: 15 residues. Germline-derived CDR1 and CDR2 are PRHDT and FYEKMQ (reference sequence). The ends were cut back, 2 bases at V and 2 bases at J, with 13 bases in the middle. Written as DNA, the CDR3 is TGTGCCAGCAGCTTAACGGCTAGCGAGACCTACGAGCAGTACTTC. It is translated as CASSLTASETYEQYF.

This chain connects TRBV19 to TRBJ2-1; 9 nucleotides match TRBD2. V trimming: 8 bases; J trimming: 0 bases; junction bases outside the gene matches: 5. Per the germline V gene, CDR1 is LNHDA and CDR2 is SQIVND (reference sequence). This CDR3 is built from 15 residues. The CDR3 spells CASSSGISSYNEQFF. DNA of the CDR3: TGTGCCAGTTCTAGCGGGATTAGCTCCTACAATGAGCAGTTCTTC.

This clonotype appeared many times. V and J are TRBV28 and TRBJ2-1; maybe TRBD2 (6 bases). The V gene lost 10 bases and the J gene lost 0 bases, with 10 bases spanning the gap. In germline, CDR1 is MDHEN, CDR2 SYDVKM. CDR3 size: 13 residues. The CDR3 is CATRGSSYNEQFF. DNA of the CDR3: TGTGCCACCCGGGGGAGCTCCTACAATGAGCAGTTCTTC.

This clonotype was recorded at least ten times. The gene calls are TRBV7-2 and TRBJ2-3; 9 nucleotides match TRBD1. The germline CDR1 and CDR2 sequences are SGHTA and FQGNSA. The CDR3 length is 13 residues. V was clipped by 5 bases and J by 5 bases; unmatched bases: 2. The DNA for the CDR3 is TGTGCCAGCAGCCGGACAGGGGTAGATACGCAGTATTTT. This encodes CASSRTGVDTQYF.

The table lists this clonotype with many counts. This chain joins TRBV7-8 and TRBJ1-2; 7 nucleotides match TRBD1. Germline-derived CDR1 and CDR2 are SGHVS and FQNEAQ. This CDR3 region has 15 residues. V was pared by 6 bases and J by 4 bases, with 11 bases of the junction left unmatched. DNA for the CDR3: TGTGCCAGCAGAGAGGGGGCTAGTTCCTTCTATGGCTACACCTTC. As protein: CASREGASSFYGYTF.

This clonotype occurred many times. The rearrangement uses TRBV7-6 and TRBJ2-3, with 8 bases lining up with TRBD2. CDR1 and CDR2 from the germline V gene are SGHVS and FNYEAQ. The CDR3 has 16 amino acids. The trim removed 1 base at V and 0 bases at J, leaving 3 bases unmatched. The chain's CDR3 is CASSLEASGSTDTQYF. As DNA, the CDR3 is TGTGCCAGCAGCTTAGAGGCTAGCGGGAGCACAGATACGCAGTATTTT.

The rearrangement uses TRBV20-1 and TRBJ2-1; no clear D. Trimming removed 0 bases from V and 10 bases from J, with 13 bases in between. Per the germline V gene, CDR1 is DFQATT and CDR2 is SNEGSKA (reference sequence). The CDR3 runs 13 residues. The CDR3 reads CSARDGTNREQFF. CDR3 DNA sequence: TGCAGTGCTAGAGATGGTACCAACAGAGAGCAGTTCTTC.

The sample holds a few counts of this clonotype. The CDR3, as DNA: TGTGCCAGCAGTCTGGACAGGGGGAGGCCCGAGCAGTACTTC. Its protein product is CASSLDRGRPEQYF. The genes are TRBV28 and TRBJ2-7; the match to TRBD1 covers 10 bases. This CDR3 is 14 amino acids long. The V gene's germline CDR1 is MDHEN and CDR2 SYDVKM. Losses at the gene ends were 5 bases for V and 6 bases for J; bases not matched to a gene: 7. Together with reference TRBV28 and TRBJ2-7, the CDR3 gives the full variable domain: DVKVTQSSRYLVKRTGEKVFLECVQDMDHENMFWYRQDPGLGLRLIYFSYDVKMKEKGDIPEGYSVSREKKERFSLILESASTNQTSMYLCASSLDRGRPEQYFGPGTRLTVT.

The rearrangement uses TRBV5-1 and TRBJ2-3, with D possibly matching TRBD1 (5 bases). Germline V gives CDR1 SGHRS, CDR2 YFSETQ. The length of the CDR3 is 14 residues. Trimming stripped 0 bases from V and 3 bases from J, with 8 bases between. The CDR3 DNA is TGCGCCAGCAGCTTGGAAAGGGGTACAGATACGCAGTATTTT. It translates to CASSLERGTDTQYF.

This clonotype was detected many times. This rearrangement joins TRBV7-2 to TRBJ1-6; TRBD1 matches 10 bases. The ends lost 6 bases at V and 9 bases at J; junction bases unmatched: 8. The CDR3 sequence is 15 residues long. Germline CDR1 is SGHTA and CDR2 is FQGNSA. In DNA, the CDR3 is TGTGCCAGCAGTCTTTCGACAGGGGGCCGTTCACCCCTCCACTTT. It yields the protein CASSLSTGGRSPLHF.

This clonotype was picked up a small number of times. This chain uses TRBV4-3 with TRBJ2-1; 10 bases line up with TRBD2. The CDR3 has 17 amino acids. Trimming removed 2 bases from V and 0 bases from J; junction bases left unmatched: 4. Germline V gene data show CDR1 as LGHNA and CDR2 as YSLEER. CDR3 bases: TGCGCCAGCAGCCAAAATCGACTAGCGGGCTCCTACAATGAGCAGTTCTTC. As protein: CASSQNRLAGSYNEQFF.

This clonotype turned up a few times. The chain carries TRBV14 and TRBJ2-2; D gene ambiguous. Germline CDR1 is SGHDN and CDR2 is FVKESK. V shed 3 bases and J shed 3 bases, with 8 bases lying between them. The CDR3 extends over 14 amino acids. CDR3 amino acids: CASSHHTDTGELFF. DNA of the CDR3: TGTGCCAGCAGCCATCATACGGACACCGGGGAGCTGTTTTTT.

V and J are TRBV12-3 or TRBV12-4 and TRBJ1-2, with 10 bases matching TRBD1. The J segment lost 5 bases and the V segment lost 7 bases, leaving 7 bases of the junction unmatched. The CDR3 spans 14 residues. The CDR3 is CASTAGQGMYGYTF. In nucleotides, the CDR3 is TGTGCCAGCACCGCGGGACAGGGGATGTATGGCTACACCTTC.

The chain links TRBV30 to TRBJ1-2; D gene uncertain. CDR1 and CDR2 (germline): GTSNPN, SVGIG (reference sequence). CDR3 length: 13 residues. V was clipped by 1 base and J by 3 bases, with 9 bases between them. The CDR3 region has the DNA TGTGCCTGGAGTGAGGGCGGCGACTATGGCTACACCTTC. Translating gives CAWSEGGDYGYTF.

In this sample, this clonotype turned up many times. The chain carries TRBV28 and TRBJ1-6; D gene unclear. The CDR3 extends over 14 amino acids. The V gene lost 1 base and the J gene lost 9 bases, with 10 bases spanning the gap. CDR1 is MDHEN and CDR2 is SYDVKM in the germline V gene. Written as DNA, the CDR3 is TGTGCCAGCAGTTTATCCGGGGTGCTTTCACCCCTCCACTTT. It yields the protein CASSLSGVLSPLHF.

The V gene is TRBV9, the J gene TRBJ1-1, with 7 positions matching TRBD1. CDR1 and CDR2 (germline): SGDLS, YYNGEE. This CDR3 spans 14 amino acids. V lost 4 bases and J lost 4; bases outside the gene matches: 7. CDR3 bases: TGTGCCAGCAGCTCGCCCCAGGGGGGCACTGAAGCTTTCTTT. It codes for CASSSPQGGTEAFF.

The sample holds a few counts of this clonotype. CDR3 in DNA: TGCGCCAGCAGCTTGAATCCGGGACAGAACACTGAAGCTTTCTTT. Its translation is CASSLNPGQNTEAFF. The chain couples TRBV5-1 to TRBJ1-1; tentative D call: TRBD1 (6 bases). The CDR3 sequence is 15 residues long. Germline V lookup: CDR1 SGHRS, CDR2 YFSETQ. V was cut by 1 base and J by 1 base, with 11 bases left in between.

The CDR3 is CASRPGGRGTEAFF. Here the CDR3 DNA reads TGTGCCAGTCGCCCCGGGGGGCGAGGAACTGAAGCTTTCTTT. J is TRBJ1-1 and V is TRBV19; tentative D call: TRBD1 (6 bases). The V and J ends lost 8 bases and 5 bases respectively, with 18 bases between them. CDR1 LNHDA and CDR2 SQIVND come from the germline V gene (reference sequence). This CDR3 spans 14 amino acids.